A selection of T cell receptor beta chains follows, all from one sample in a study of radiotherapy plus CTLA-4 blockade in lung cancer. Data came from immunoSEQ multiplex PCR; TCRdb stores just in-frame clones and leaves some out. The sample includes approximately 81,000 clones, over 70% of them seen just once. This sample comprised peripheral blood, obtained from a patient treated with radiotherapy plus ipilimumab. The receptors were sampled from a human donor with non-small cell lung cancer who had a partial response to radiotherapy plus ipilimumab. Some clones in this sample may be carry-over from other donors' samples. Each CDR3 is given with its conserved first and last residue. D genes are given only for firm matches. Some rows mark clone size as missing; the rest say once, few, many or name a class of expanded clone.

J gene | CDR3 length | V gene | D gene | clone size | CDR3 DNA | CDR3 protein
TRBJ2-3 | 13 | TRBV28 | . | . | TGTGCCAGCAGCTCCCCAGGGCCAGATACGCAGTATTTT | CASSSPGPDTQYF
TRBJ2-5 | 13 | TRBV28 | TRBD2 | . | TGTGCCAGCACCCCGAGCGGGAGAGAGACCCAGTACTTC | CASTPSGRETQYF
TRBJ2-5 | 14 | TRBV6-5 | TRBD2 | . | TGTGCCAGCAGCAAGGCTAGCGGGGGGAAGACCCAGTACTTC | CASSKASGGKTQYF
TRBJ2-5 | 13 | TRBV5-6 | . | few | TGTGCCAGCAGCCGACAGGTAGCCGAGACCCAGTACTTC | CASSRQVAETQYF
TRBJ2-5 | 15 | TRBV4-3 | . | . | TGCGCCAGCAGCCAAGCTATAACAGGGCAGGAGACCCAGTACTTC | CASSQAITGQETQYF
TRBJ2-3 | 17 | TRBV27 | TRBD2 | . | TGTGCCAGCAGTTCCCCCGGACTAGCGGGAGGCACAGATACGCAGTATTTT | CASSSPGLAGGTDTQYF
TRBJ1-2 | 15 | TRBV7-6 | TRBD1 | once | TGTGCCAGCAGCCGGGGACAGCTTTCACTCTATGGCTACACCTTC | CASSRGQLSLYGYTF
TRBJ1-3 | 16 | TRBV19 | . | . | TGTGCCAGTAGTATCCACCCCAGGGGCTCTGGAAACACCATATATTTT | CASSIHPRGSGNTIYF
TRBJ1-2 | 13 | TRBV2 | TRBD1 | . | TGTGCCAGCGGGGAGGACAGGGGCTATGGCTACACCTTC | CASGEDRGYGYTF
TRBJ2-5 | 15 | TRBV6-5 | . | . | TGTGCCAGCTGGAGGGCCTTCGGGATCCAAGAGACCCAGTACTTC | CASWRAFGIQETQYF
TRBJ2-7 | 16 | TRBV7-6 | . | . | TGTGCCAGCAGCTTAGTCGCTGAGGGTACCGCCTACGAGCAGTACTTC | CASSLVAEGTAYEQYF
TRBJ2-5 | 18 | TRBV28 | TRBD2 | . | TGTGCCAGCAGTTCTCTACTGGGGGGGTTTGTTAGCCAAGAGACCCAGTACTTC | CASSSLLGGFVSQETQYF
TRBJ2-7 | 14 | TRBV7-8 | . | . | TGTGCCAGCAGCTCGTCTGGGGGCGACTACGAGCAGTACTTC | CASSSSGGDYEQYF
TRBJ2-3 | 16 | TRBV7-3 | . | . | TGTGCCAGCAGCTTATCCGGTACTAGCTTCACGGATACGCAGTATTTT | CASSLSGTSFTDTQYF
TRBJ1-2 | 15 | TRBV15 | . | . | TGTGCCACCAGCGGCCGGGACACCGAACTCTATGGCTACACCTTC | CATSGRDTELYGYTF
TRBJ1-1 | 14 | TRBV14 | TRBD1 | . | TGTGCCAGCACTGACAGGGGGTCGAACACTGAAGCTTTCTTT | CASTDRGSNTEAFF
TRBJ2-7 | 14 | TRBV11-3 | TRBD1 | . | TGTGCCAGCAGCTTAAGCGGACAGGGGCGCGAGCAGTACTTC | CASSLSGQGREQYF
TRBJ1-2 | 13 | TRBV6-5 | TRBD1 | . | TGTGCCAGCAGTCGGACAGGGGGCTATGGCTACACCTTC | CASSRTGGYGYTF
TRBJ1-4 | 16 | TRBV28 | TRBD1 | few | TGTGCCAGCGGGGGGGGGCTCGGGACAGGGTTTGAAAAACTGTTTTTT | CASGGGLGTGFEKLFF
TRBJ2-5 | 19 | TRBV9 | TRBD2 | . | TGTGCCAGCAGCGTAGGGGGGTCGGCTAGCGGGGGACACCAAGAGACCCAGTACTTC | CASSVGGSASGGHQETQYF
TRBJ1-2 | 16 | TRBV15 | . | . | TGTGCCACCAGCAGAGATTTAAGCGGAGCTAACTATGGCTACACCTTC | CATSRDLSGANYGYTF
TRBJ1-3 | 16 | TRBV28 | . | few | TGTGCCAGCAGTTTATATCGCAGTTCGGGAGGAAACACCATATATTTT | CASSLYRSSGGNTIYF
TRBJ1-3 | 12 | TRBV6-6 | . | few | TGTGCCACCCAGGGATCTGGAAACACCATATATTTT | CATQGSGNTIYF
TRBJ2-7 | 14 | TRBV25-1 | TRBD2 | . | TGTGCCAGACCGGGACTACTATTTCAATACGAGCAGTACTTC | CARPGLLFQYEQYF
TRBJ1-3 | 16 | TRBV28 | . | . | TGTGCCAGCAGTTCATACACTACAGGCTCTGGAAACACCATATATTTT | CASSSYTTGSGNTIYF
TRBJ2-7 | 14 | TRBV7-6 | . | . | TGTGCCAGCAGCCCTAGGTCGGGGGCCTACGAGCAGTACTTC | CASSPRSGAYEQYF
TRBJ2-7 | 15 | TRBV6-1 | . | . | TGTGCCAGCAACACCGCCGACAGGAGCTCCTACGAGCAGTACTTC | CASNTADRSSYEQYF
TRBJ1-6 | 16 | TRBV7-3 | . | . | TGTGCCAGCAGCTTAACCGGGCAGGGGCGTCGGTCACCCCTCCACTTT | CASSLTGQGRRSPLHF
TRBJ1-1 | 13 | TRBV4-2 | . | . | TGTGCCAGCAGTCCTCAGGGGTACACTGAAGCTTTCTTT | CASSPQGYTEAFF
TRBJ2-5 | 14 | TRBV7-2 | . | once | TGTGCCAGCAGCTTAGCGGGGAGCTTAGTGACCCAGTACTTC | CASSLAGSLVTQYF
TRBJ1-1 | 14 | TRBV29-1 | TRBD1 | once | TGCAGCGTTGCTAGGACAGGTGGGAACACTGAAGCTTTCTTT | CSVARTGGNTEAFF
TRBJ2-7 | 15 | TRBV2 | TRBD1 | few | TGTGCCAGCAGTGTACGGACAGGGAGCTCCTACGAGCAGTACTTC | CASSVRTGSSYEQYF
TRBJ2-6 | 20 | TRBV21-1 | . | few | TGTGCCAGCAGCAGAACCTGGGGGGATCCGGGGGAGACTGGGGCCAACGTCCTGACTTTC | CASSRTWGDPGETGANVLTF
TRBJ2-2 | 14 | TRBV19 | . | . | TGTGCCAGTAGTATTAGGAGGGCCGCCGGGGAGCTGTTTTTT | CASSIRRAAGELFF
TRBJ1-2 | 14 | TRBV2 | . | . | TGTGCCAGCAGCTACGACCCGGGGGGCTATGGCTACACCTTC | CASSYDPGGYGYTF
TRBJ2-2 | 13 | TRBV5-1 | TRBD1 | . | TGCGCCAGCAGCGTCGGACAGGCGGGGGAGCTGTTTTTT | CASSVGQAGELFF
TRBJ2-3 | 14 | TRBV27 | TRBD1 | few | TGTGCCAGCAGTGCCACGGGACAGTCGGGTACGCAGTATTTT | CASSATGQSGTQYF
TRBJ2-6 | 17 | TRBV19 | TRBD1 | . | TGTGCCAGTAGTCTCGGGACAGGGTTCTCTGGGGCCAACGTCCTGACTTTC | CASSLGTGFSGANVLTF
TRBJ2-3 | 14 | TRBV7-3 | TRBD1 | . | TGTGCCAGCAGCATTACAGGGGGCGCATATACGCAGTATTTT | CASSITGGAYTQYF
TRBJ2-1 | 16 | TRBV15 | TRBD2 | once | TGTGCCACCAGCAGTCGGGCGGGAGGGCATGGCAATGAGCAGTTCTTC | CATSSRAGGHGNEQFF
TRBJ2-3 | 14 | TRBV11-2 | . | . | TGTGCCAGCAGCTTGGACTGGGAGGCGGATACGCAGTATTTT | CASSLDWEADTQYF
TRBJ2-3 | 16 | TRBV14 | TRBD1 | . | TGTGCCAGCAGCCGAGGACAGGGGGTACCCACAGATACGCAGTATTTT | CASSRGQGVPTDTQYF
TRBJ2-1 | 14 | TRBV18 | TRBD1 | many | TGTGCCAGCTCACCCCGGGGACAGGGCAATGAGCAGTTCTTC | CASSPRGQGNEQFF
TRBJ2-5 | 13 | TRBV6-6 | TRBD1 | . | TGTGCCAGCAGCCGACAGGGAACGGAGACCCAGTACTTC | CASSRQGTETQYF
TRBJ1-4 | 15 | TRBV7-5 | . | once | TGTGTCAGAAGCGCGACCCATGGGGGAGGTGAAAAACTGTTTTTT | CVRSATHGGGEKLFF
TRBJ1-4 | 14 | TRBV19 | TRBD1 | few | TGTGCCAGTAGTGGGGGACAGGTCGGTGAAAAACTGTTTTTT | CASSGGQVGEKLFF
TRBJ1-1 | 15 | TRBV25-1 | TRBD1 | . | TGTGCCAGCAGTTGGGGACAGGGGAGGAGCACTGAAGCTTTCTTT | CASSWGQGRSTEAFF
TRBJ2-6 | 17 | TRBV27 | TRBD2 | . | TGTGCCAGCAAACGGGAGGGGCCGATCCCTGGGGCCAACGTCCTGACTTTC | CASKREGPIPGANVLTF